The sequence of this T cell receptor beta chain was determined in a study of spatial heterogeneity in lung cancer. A unique molecular identifier was carried by every single TCR cDNA molecule. TCRdb reprocessed the 5' RACE reads with MiXCR, giving one entry per CDR3 protein. The sample records around 15,000 distinct CDR3 sequences, about 7% being singletons. This clonotype has at least ten counts. The antigen remains unidentified. General study findings and limits: For expanded intratumoral alpha and beta TCRs, counts tracked tumor mutation counts. Estimated coverage of tumor T cells was 5.5% to 9% for alpha and 11% to 15% for beta chains.

Deletions cut 2 bases from V and 2 bases from J, with 17 bases between. Germline CDR1 is MNHNY and CDR2 is SVGAGI (reference sequence). CDR3 length equals 17 residues. The time point: sample taken at primary tumor resection. Whole RNA from tumor, nontumor lung or frozen PBMC was sequenced unsorted. V is TRBV6-6 and J is TRBJ2-3; TRBD1 might be the D (6 bases). The sample here was lung tumor tissue, taken at surgery. The clonotype was recovered from a male donor with early-stage non-small cell lung cancer. The CDR3 DNA sequence: TGTGCCAGCAGTTACGGTGGTGGACAGATCAACACAGATACGCAGTATTTT. Translating it yields CASSYGGGQINTDTQYF.